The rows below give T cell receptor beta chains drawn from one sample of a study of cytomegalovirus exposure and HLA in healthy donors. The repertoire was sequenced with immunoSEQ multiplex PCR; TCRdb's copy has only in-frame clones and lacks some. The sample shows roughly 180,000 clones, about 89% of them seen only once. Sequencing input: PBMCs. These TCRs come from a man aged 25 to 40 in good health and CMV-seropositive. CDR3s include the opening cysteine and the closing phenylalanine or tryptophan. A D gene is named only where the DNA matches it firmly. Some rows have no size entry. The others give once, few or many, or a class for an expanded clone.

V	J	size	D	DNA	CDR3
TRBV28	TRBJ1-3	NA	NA	TGTGCCAGCAGTCCGCAGGGGTCTGGAAACACCATATATTTT	CASSPQGSGNTIYF
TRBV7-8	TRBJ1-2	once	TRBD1	TGTGCCAGCAGCTTAGGGACAGGGAGCTATGGCTACACCTTC	CASSLGTGSYGYTF
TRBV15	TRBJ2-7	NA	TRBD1	TGTGCCACCAGCTACGACAGGGGATCGTACGAGCAGTACTTC	CATSYDRGSYEQYF
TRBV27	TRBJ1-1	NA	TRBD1	TGTGCCAGCACTACTCTACGACAGGGTGGGTTCACTGAAGCTTTCTTT	CASTTLRQGGFTEAFF
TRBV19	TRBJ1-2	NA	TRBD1	TGTGCCAGTAGTACCGGGACAGGGGGTGGCTACACCTTC	CASSTGTGGGYTF
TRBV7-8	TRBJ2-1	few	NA	TGTGCCAGCAGCGCGGAGTACTCCTACAATGAGCAGTTCTTC	CASSAEYSYNEQFF
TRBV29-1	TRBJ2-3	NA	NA	TGCAGCTCGGCCGAGAGCGTAACTACAGATACGCAGTATTTT	CSSAESVTTDTQYF
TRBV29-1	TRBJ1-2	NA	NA	TGCAGCGTTGAAGAACAGGCTCCGGGCTACACCTTC	CSVEEQAPGYTF
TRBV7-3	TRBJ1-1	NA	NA	TGTGCCAGCAGCTTGAGGACAACGTCGAACACTGAAGCTTTCTTT	CASSLRTTSNTEAFF
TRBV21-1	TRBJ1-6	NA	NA	TGTGCCAGCAGCCCCCCGGGCACAGACGGTTTTGGATCACCCCTCCACTTT	CASSPPGTDGFGSPLHF
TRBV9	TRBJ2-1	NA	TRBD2	TGTGCCAGCAGCGGACGACTAGCGGGAGGTTACAATGAGCAGTTCTTC	CASSGRLAGGYNEQFF
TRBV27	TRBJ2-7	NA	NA	TGTGCCAGCAGTTTATCAGGGAACGAGCAGTACTTC	CASSLSGNEQYF
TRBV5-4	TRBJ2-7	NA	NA	TGTGCCAGCAGCCAGGGGCCTTTCTACGAGCAGTACTTC	CASSQGPFYEQYF
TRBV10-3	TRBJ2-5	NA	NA	TGTGCCATCAGGGGGGATACAGGGTACCAAGAGACCCAGTACTTC	CAIRGDTGYQETQYF
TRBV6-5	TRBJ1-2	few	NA	TGTGCCAGCAGTTACTCCCAGACTAACTATGGCTACACCTTC	CASSYSQTNYGYTF